The source of this TCR beta chain is a study of T cells in Graves' hyperthyroidism and ophthalmopathy. RNA transcripts provided the source from which TCR beta CDR3 regions were amplified. RT-PCR in the first round (using the HTBI primer set) targeted the TCR CDR3. TCRdb re-called the multiplex PCR reads through MiXCR, storing one row per CDR3 protein. The table includes more than 500,000 distinct CDR3 sequences, roughly 16% detected once. The sample holds a few counts of this clonotype. The sequencing sample was made of blood. The origin of this receptor is a woman aged 25 to 39 with Graves' ophthalmopathy.

CDR3 protein: CASSIDTETNTGELFF. The CDR3 DNA reads TGTGCCAGTAGTATAGATACAGAGACGAACACCGGGGAGCTGTTTTTT. The chain recombines TRBV19 with TRBJ2-2; D is undetermined. There are 16 residues in the CDR3. With 0 bases removed from V and 0 bases from J, the gap between germline ends came to 8 bases. The V gene's germline CDR1 is LNHDA and CDR2 SQIVND (reference sequence). The variable domain in full, with the rest retrieved from reference TRBV19 and TRBJ2-2, is DGGITQSPKYLFRKEGQNVTLSCEQNLNHDAMYWYRQDPGQGLRLIYYSQIVNDFQKGDIAEGYSVSREKKESFPLTVTSAQKNPTAFYLCASSIDTETNTGELFFGEGSRLTVL.